The sequence of this TCR beta chain was determined in a study of early T cells in non-severe SARS-CoV-2 infection. This clonotype was observed at least ten times. Germline V lookup: CDR1 MNHEY, CDR2 SVGAGI. The CDR3 spans 17 residues. V was pared by 0 bases and J by 2 bases, with 7 bases of the junction left unmatched. TCRdb reanalysed the 5' RACE reads using MiXCR and keeps one entry per CDR3 protein. The sample contains about 80,000 distinct CDR3 sequences, approximately 12% of which appear only once. Material for sequencing was whole blood. This chain joins TRBV6-5 and TRBJ1-3; 7 bases map to TRBD1. This receptor was taken from an adult who was a healthcare worker with PCR-confirmed SARS-CoV-2 infection or an uninfected control (not recorded which). The CDR3 protein is CASSYSRTGPPGNTIYF. CDR3 DNA: TGTGCCAGCAGTTACTCGCGGACAGGCCCCCCTGGAAACACCATATATTTT.